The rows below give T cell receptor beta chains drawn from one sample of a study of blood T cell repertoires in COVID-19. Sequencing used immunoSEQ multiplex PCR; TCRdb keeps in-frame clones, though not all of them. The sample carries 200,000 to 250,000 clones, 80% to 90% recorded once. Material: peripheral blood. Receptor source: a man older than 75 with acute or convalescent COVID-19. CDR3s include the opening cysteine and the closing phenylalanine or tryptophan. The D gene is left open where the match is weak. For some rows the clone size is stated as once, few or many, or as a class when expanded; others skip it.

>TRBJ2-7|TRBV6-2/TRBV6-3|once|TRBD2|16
CASSYPQGGRGYEQYF
TGTGCCAGCAGTTACCCCCAGGGCGGGAGGGGCTACGAGCAGTACTTC
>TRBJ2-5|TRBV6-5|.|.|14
CASQNGRLQETQYF
TGTGCCAGCCAGAACGGCAGGCTCCAAGAGACCCAGTACTTC
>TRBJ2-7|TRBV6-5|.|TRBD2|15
CASSDPRGGSYEQYF
TGTGCCAGCAGCGACCCCCGGGGCGGGAGTTACGAGCAGTACTTC
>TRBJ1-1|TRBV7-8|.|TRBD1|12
CASRPGQGEAFF
TGTGCCAGCAGACCGGGACAGGGTGAAGCTTTCTTT
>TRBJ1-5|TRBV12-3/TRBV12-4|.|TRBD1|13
CASSLTGHQPQHF
TGTGCCAGCAGTTTGACAGGGCATCAGCCCCAGCATTTT
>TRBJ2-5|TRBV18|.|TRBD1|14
CASSPGTGQETQYF
TGTGCCAGCTCACCAGGGACAGGTCAGGAGACCCAGTACTTC
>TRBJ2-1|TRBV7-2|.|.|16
CASSTDRFSTYNEQFF
TGTGCCAGCAGCACTGACAGGTTCAGCACCTACAATGAGCAGTTCTTC
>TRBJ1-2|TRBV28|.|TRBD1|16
CAIETGTGIGSYGYTF
TGTGCCATCGAGACCGGGACAGGGATAGGGAGCTATGGCTACACCTTC
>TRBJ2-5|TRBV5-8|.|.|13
CASSAGTMVTQYF
TGTGCCAGCAGCGCCGGGACAATGGTGACCCAGTACTTC
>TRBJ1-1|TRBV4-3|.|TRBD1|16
CASSQGQGWMNTEAFF
TGCGCCAGCAGCCAGGGACAGGGATGGATGAACACTGAAGCTTTCTTT
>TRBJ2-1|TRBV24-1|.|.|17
CATSDGSRGGSYNEQFF
TGTGCCACCAGTGATGGGTCCAGAGGGGGCTCCTACAATGAGCAGTTCTTC
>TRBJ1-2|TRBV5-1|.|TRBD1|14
CASSTGTANYGYTF
TGCGCCAGCAGCACTGGGACAGCTAACTATGGCTACACCTTC
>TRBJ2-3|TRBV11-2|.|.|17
CASSRMQGLSSTDTQYF
TGTGCCAGCAGCCGTATGCAGGGGCTGTCTAGCACAGATACGCAGTATTTT